This T cell receptor beta chain comes out of a study of cytomegalovirus exposure and HLA in healthy donors. Per germline, CDR1 KGHSH and CDR2 LQKENI. V lost 3 bases to trimming and J lost 0 bases, with 8 bases between them. This CDR3 is built from 15 residues. Assay used: immunoSEQ multiplex PCR; TCRdb lists only in-frame clones, some missing. The repertoire has 130,000 or so clones, about nine tenths of them found once; the top ten carry under 8%. What was sequenced was PBMCs. The chain uses TRBV18 and TRBJ2-2, with D unclear. The receptor was derived from a woman between 25 and 40 years old in good health and CMV-seropositive. The CDR3 loop is CASSPVGANTGELFF. Written as DNA, the CDR3 is TGTGCCAGCTCACCCGTGGGCGCGAACACCGGGGAGCTGTTTTTT.